Below, 31 T cell receptor beta chains from the same sample are listed, as sequenced in a study of CD8+CD57+ T cells in acquired aplastic anemia. For CDR3 and TCR beta VDJ profiling, genomic DNA was the template used. TCRdb re-analysed the reads in MiXCR, keeping a single row per CDR3 protein. The sample includes around 160,000 distinct CDR3 sequences, under 55% of them seen just once. All patients picked for sequencing had shown, by flow cytometry, an expansion of CD8+CD57+ cells. The sample was sorted CD4+, CD8+, or CD8+CD57+ T cells (not recorded which) from PBMCs. Every receptor here comes from a human donor with aplastic anemia.

This clonotype has ten or more counts. The rearrangement joins TRBV11-2 to TRBJ2-7; tentative D call: TRBD1 (5 bases). This CDR3 has 13 amino acids. Trimming removed 3 bases from V and 6 bases from J, with 12 bases in between. The germline CDR1 and CDR2 sequences are SGHAT and FQNNGV. CDR3 in DNA: TGTGCCAGCAGCTTCGGGCAGGGTCGCGAGCAGTACTTC. Its translation: CASSFGQGREQYF. The full variable domain, its missing parts supplied by reference TRBV11-2 and TRBJ2-7, is EAGVAQSPRYKIIEKRQSVAFWCNPISGHATLYWYQQILGQGPKLLIQFQNNGVVDDSQLPKDRFSAERLKGVDSTLKIQPAKLEDSAVYLCASSFGQGREQYFGPGTRLTVT.

A word on this clonotype: Relative to the germline gene, one junction end is altered; a read error may explain this. The chain combines TRBV15 with TRBJ2-3; possibly TRBD2 for D (5 bases). CDR1 is LNHNV and CDR2 is YYDKDF in the germline V gene (reference sequence). This CDR3 has 16 residues. CDR3 residues: CATRKRGTVSTDTKYF. The DNA of the CDR3 is TGTGCCACCAGAAAACGGGGTACTGTTAGCACAGATACGAAGTATTTT. The whole variable domain, filled in from reference TRBV15 and TRBJ2-3, reads DAMVIQNPRYQVTQFGKPVTLSCSQTLNHNVMYWYQQKSSQAPKLLFHYYDKDFNNEADTPDNFQSRRPNTSFCFLDIRSPGLGDTAMYLCATRKRGTVSTDTKYFGPGTRLTVL.

This clonotype was seen a handful of times. This rearrangement joins TRBV10-3 to TRBJ1-1; weak D call: TRBD1 (6 bases). CDR1 ENHRY and CDR2 SYGVKD come from the germline V gene. Trimming removed 2 bases from V and 5 bases from J, with 15 bases in between. The CDR3 length is 15 residues. This CDR3 reads CAISEELPRGTEAFF. The CDR3 bases are TGTGCCATCAGTGAGGAACTCCCTAGGGGGACTGAAGCTTTCTTT.

This clonotype was seen many times. V gene TRBV6-5 combines with J gene TRBJ1-2; D perhaps matches TRBD1 (6 bases). V was trimmed by 8 bases and J by 3 bases, leaving 16 bases between them. In germline, CDR1 is MNHEY, CDR2 SVGAGI. This CDR3 has 14 residues. In DNA form, the CDR3 reads TGTGCCAGCTCTGGATGGGGGGCCGACTATGGCTACACCTTC. Amino acids: CASSGWGADYGYTF.

The V gene is TRBV24-1, the J gene TRBJ1-5, with 7 bases that match TRBD1. With 3 bases clipped from V and 13 bases from J, the junction kept 11 bases outside the gene matches. The germline V gene encodes CDR1 KGHDR and CDR2 SFDVKD. This CDR3 has 14 amino acids. The CDR3 DNA follows: TGTGCCACCAGTGATCCCGGGACAGTCGCTCATCAGCATTTT. It encodes CATSDPGTVAHQHF.

As concerns this clonotype: A much larger clonotype is one base distant, so this may be a read error. The genes are TRBV6-1 and TRBJ2-2, with 9 bases lining up with TRBD2. V gave up 7 bases and J gave up 3 bases; unmatched junction bases: 18. This CDR3 spans 19 amino acids. The germline V gene encodes CDR1 MNHNS and CDR2 SASEGT. The CDR3 region is CASTASPGPAGGYTGELFF. As DNA, the CDR3 is TGTGCCAGCACTGCATCTCCGGGACCAGCGGGAGGATACACCGGGGAGCTGTTTTTT.

This clonotype was recorded at least ten times. CDR3 residues: CASSTGPSSYNEQFF. CDR3 coding DNA: TGCGCCAGCAGCACGGGTCCCTCCTCCTACAATGAGCAGTTCTTC. The rearrangement links TRBV5-1 to TRBJ2-1, with D unclear. The CDR3 consists of 15 residues. Germline V lookup: CDR1 SGHRS, CDR2 YFSETQ. Trimming shortened V by 4 bases and J by 0 bases, and 11 bases separated the two germline ends. The full variable domain, with the rest looked up from reference TRBV5-1 and TRBJ2-1, is KAGVTQTPRYLIKTRGQQVTLSCSPISGHRSVSWYQQTPGQGLQFLFEYFSETQRNKGNFPGRFSGRQFSNSRSEMNVSTLELGDSALYLCASSTGPSSYNEQFFGPGTRLTVL.

This clonotype turned up a few times. The chain is built from TRBV2 and TRBJ1-2; a weak D match, TRBD1 (5 bases). Germline CDR1 is SNHLY and CDR2 is FYNNEI. The CDR3 is made up of 13 amino acids. The ends were cut back, 8 bases at V and 0 bases at J, with 10 bases in the middle. The CDR3 loop reads CASSLGANYGYTF. CDR3 coding DNA: TGTGCCAGCTCTTTGGGGGCTAACTATGGCTACACCTTC.

The J gene is TRBJ2-7, the V gene TRBV12-3 or TRBV12-4; maybe TRBD1 (5 bases). This CDR3 region has 13 residues. V gave up 1 base and J gave up 6 bases, with 10 bases separating them. The CDR3: CASSLEGRGEQYF. The DNA for the CDR3 is TGTGCCAGCAGTTTAGAGGGTAGGGGCGAGCAGTACTTC.

Many counts were recorded for this clonotype. This chain uses TRBV20-1 with TRBJ2-7, with 11 bases identical to TRBD2. The germline gives CDR1 DFQATT, CDR2 SNEGSKA (reference sequence). The trim removed 4 bases at V and 4 bases at J, leaving 6 bases unmatched. The CDR3 runs 14 residues. CDR3 sequence: CSATRTSGPYEQYF. DNA for the CDR3: TGCAGTGCTACTAGGACTAGCGGGCCATACGAGCAGTACTTC.

This clonotype has ten or more counts. CDR3 bases: TGCAGTGCTGCGGGGCGGCTAGCGGGCTACAATGAGCAGTTCTTC. Amino acids: CSAAGRLAGYNEQFF. This rearrangement joins TRBV20-1 to TRBJ2-1; 8 bases line up with TRBD2. The CDR3 length is 15 residues. The V gene's germline CDR1 is DFQATT and CDR2 SNEGSKA (reference sequence). Unmatched junction bases numbered 9, after V lost 5 bases and J lost 3 bases.

The chain joins TRBV5-1 to TRBJ2-7, with D possibly matching TRBD2 (7 bases). With 3 bases removed from V and 0 bases from J, the gap between germline ends came to 13 bases. Germline assignment: CDR1 SGHRS and CDR2 YFSETQ. The CDR3 covers 15 residues. CDR3 region: CASSWGGRSSYEQYF. The CDR3 DNA reads TGCGCCAGCAGCTGGGGGGGGCGAAGCTCCTACGAGCAGTACTTC.

There are many counts of this clonotype. The V call is TRBV24-1, the J call TRBJ1-1; 8 nucleotides align to TRBD1. CDR1 KGHDR and CDR2 SFDVKD come from the germline V gene. Trimming removed 2 bases from V and 4 bases from J; junction bases left unmatched: 2. CDR3 length: 14 amino acids. CDR3: CATSDSGGITEAFF. The CDR3 DNA is TGTGCCACCAGTGATTCAGGGGGCATCACTGAAGCTTTCTTT.

The V gene is TRBV20-1, the J gene TRBJ1-1; 10 bases map to TRBD1. The CDR3 is made up of 13 amino acids. CDR1 is DFQATT and CDR2 is SNEGSKA in the germline V gene (reference sequence). J gave up 5 bases and V 6 bases, and 6 bases lay outside the gene matches. Here the CDR3 DNA reads TGCAGTGCGGGAGGACAGGGGGGGACTGAAGCTTTCTTT. It yields the protein CSAGGQGGTEAFF.

J is TRBJ2-5 and V is TRBV13; 15 bases are a match to TRBD2. The CDR3 contains 16 residues. Germline trimming cut 5 bases from V and 5 bases from J; bases unmatched to any gene: 6. The germline CDR1 and CDR2 sequences are PRHDT and FYEKMQ (reference sequence). CDR3 loop: CASSPGLAGGDETQYF. The CDR3, as DNA: TGTGCCAGCAGCCCTGGACTAGCGGGAGGGGATGAGACCCAGTACTTC.

The chain combines TRBV29-1 with TRBJ1-5, with D unclear. The CDR3 is 16 amino acids. Trimming took off 3 bases at V and 0 bases at J, with 15 bases between the two ends. Germline values: CDR1 SQVTM, CDR2 ANQGSEA. The CDR3 sequence is CSVESCSLYSNQPQHF. As DNA, the CDR3 is TGCAGCGTTGAGAGTTGCAGCCTGTATAGCAATCAGCCCCAGCATTTT.

The chain recombines TRBV2 with TRBJ2-7, with 9 bases aligning to TRBD1. After removal of 6 bases from V and 6 bases from J, the junction contained 6 bases not matched to a gene. CDR3 length: 13 residues. In germline, CDR1 is SNHLY, CDR2 FYNNEI. The DNA of the CDR3 is TGTGCCAGCAGCCTGGGACAGGGCGGCGAGCAGTACTTC. Translating gives CASSLGQGGEQYF.

This chain uses TRBV10-3 with TRBJ1-5, with 8 positions matching TRBD1. V was clipped by 6 bases and J by 7 bases; unmatched bases: 8. The germline V gene has CDR1 ENHRY and CDR2 SYGVKD. The CDR3 sequence is 14 residues long. The CDR3 here is CAIRGQAGGQPQHF. The DNA for the CDR3 is TGTGCCATCAGGGGACAGGCTGGCGGACAGCCCCAGCATTTT.

This clonotype was found many times. This rearrangement joins TRBV20-1 to TRBJ1-1, with D possibly matching TRBD1 (6 bases). The germline V gene has CDR1 DFQATT and CDR2 SNEGSKA (reference sequence). V was shortened by 6 bases and J by 7 bases, with 15 bases between the two germline ends. The CDR3 is made up of 12 amino acids. The CDR3 sequence: CSAQSRGIEAFF. CDR3 coding DNA: TGCAGTGCACAGTCCAGGGGAATTGAAGCTTTCTTT.

V and J are TRBV9 and TRBJ1-3; possibly TRBD1 for D (6 bases). Germline loops: CDR1 SGDLS, CDR2 YYNGEE. The CDR3 runs to 15 residues. Trimming pared 3 bases from V and 0 bases from J, leaving 10 bases between. In DNA form, the CDR3 reads TGTGCCAGCAGCGCCCAGGGGTCCTCTGGAAACACCATATATTTT. As protein: CASSAQGSSGNTIYF.

This clonotype was found many times. The chain uses TRBV7-3 and TRBJ2-3, with D uncertain. Trimming cost V 6 bases and J 0 bases, with 10 bases left between them. This CDR3 is 14 amino acids long. The V gene's germline CDR1 is SGHTA and CDR2 FQGTGA. The CDR3 region has the DNA TGTGCCAGCAGTTACAAGACTAGCACAGATACGCAGTATTTT. This encodes CASSYKTSTDTQYF.

The sample holds many counts of this clonotype. Mismatch with germline at one junction end may stem from a read error. The V and J genes are TRBV7-7 and TRBJ2-1, with D perhaps TRBD1 or TRBD2 (6 bases each). Germline V gene data show CDR1 as SSHAT and CDR2 as FNYEAQ (reference sequence). This CDR3 is 15 amino acids long. CDR3 amino acids: CASSSSSGGHNEQFF. The CDR3 bases are TGTGCTAGCAGCTCGTCAAGTGGGGGGCACAATGAGCAGTTCTTC.

The sample holds a few counts of this clonotype. The CDR3, as DNA: TGTGCCTGGATCGGAAATACTAATTCACCCCTCCACTTT. Protein: CAWIGNTNSPLHF. J is TRBJ1-6 and V is TRBV30; D call uncertain. CDR1 GTSNPN and CDR2 SVGIG come from the germline V gene (reference sequence). The CDR3 runs 13 residues. Trimming removed 4 bases at V and 6 bases at J, with 10 bases between.

Regarding this clonotype: The CDR3 does not close with the conserved phenylalanine or tryptophan, likely indicating a read error. V is TRBV27 and J is TRBJ2-3; 9 nucleotides align to TRBD2. Losses at the gene ends were 6 bases for V and 5 bases for J; bases not matched to a gene: 9. The CDR3 runs 15 residues. Germline CDR1 MNHEY, CDR2 SMNVEV (reference sequence). CDR3 bases: TGTGCCAGCAGGGGTAGCGGGAGCAGGGGAGATACGCAGTATTCT. Its protein is CASRGSGSRGDTQYS.

In nucleotides, the CDR3 is TGTGCCAGCAGCCCCGTTTCCTCCTACAATGAGCAGTTCTTC. The encoded protein is CASSPVSSYNEQFF. The chain has TRBV6-1 and TRBJ2-1; D is ambiguous. The CDR3 extends over 14 amino acids. V lost 6 bases and J 0 bases, leaving 9 bases between the germline ends. CDR1 is MNHNS and CDR2 is SASEGT in the germline V gene.

This clonotype has a count of ten or more. The chain employs TRBV5-4 and TRBJ2-5; maybe TRBD1 (6 bases). Germline-derived CDR1 and CDR2 are SGHNT and YYREEE (reference sequence). The V end was cut by 1 base, the J end by 1 base, with 11 bases between. This CDR3 is built from 15 residues. CDR3 DNA: TGTGCCAGCAGCTTGCAGGGGTCACCCCAAGAGACCCAGTACTTC. This sequence encodes CASSLQGSPQETQYF.

This clonotype was seen a few times. This chain uses TRBV5-4 with TRBJ2-2; perhaps TRBD1 as D (6 bases). The germline gives CDR1 SGHNT, CDR2 YYREEE (reference sequence). This CDR3 is built from 16 residues. Trimming cost V 6 bases and J 1 base, with 16 bases left between them. The CDR3 is CASTLGRTENTGELFF. As DNA, the CDR3 is TGTGCCAGCACCTTAGGCAGGACAGAGAACACCGGGGAGCTGTTTTTT.

The chain employs TRBV7-8 and TRBJ2-7; D gene unclear. There are 12 residues in the CDR3. Germline assignment: CDR1 SGHVS and CDR2 FQNEAQ. Trimming shortened V by 1 base and J by 0 bases, and 1 base separated the two germline ends. CDR3 DNA sequence: TGTGCCAGCAGCTTAGTCTCCTACGAGCAGTACTTC. Its translation: CASSLVSYEQYF.

This clonotype appeared many times. The V call is TRBV5-1, the J call TRBJ1-5, with D perhaps TRBD1 (5 bases). Germline-derived CDR1 and CDR2 are SGHRS and YFSETQ. Trimming left V 3 bases short and J 9 bases short, with 19 bases between. The CDR3 contains 15 residues. This CDR3 reads CASSYGDSSGGPQHF. The CDR3 nucleotides are TGCGCCAGCAGCTATGGGGACTCATCGGGTGGGCCCCAGCATTTT.

Only a few counts were recorded for this clonotype. This sequence joins TRBV2 and TRBJ2-3; D tentatively fits TRBD1 or TRBD2 (6 bases each). Trimming pared 9 bases from V and 0 bases from J, leaving 16 bases between. Germline loops: CDR1 SNHLY, CDR2 FYNNEI. The CDR3 totals 15 residues. CDR3 bases: TGTGCCAGGGCCTACGGGGGCACTAGCACAGATACGCAGTATTTT. Translated: CARAYGGTSTDTQYF. The full variable domain, its missing parts supplied by reference TRBV2 and TRBJ2-3, is EPEVTQTPSHQVTQMGQEVILRCVPISNHLYFYWYRQILGQKVEFLVSFYNNEISEKSEIFDDQFSVERPDGSNFTLKIRSTKLEDSAMYFCARAYGGTSTDTQYFGPGTRLTVL.

This rearrangement joins TRBV28 to TRBJ2-5; D is uncertain. V lost 8 bases and J 3 bases, leaving 16 bases between the germline ends. The CDR3 runs 14 residues. Germline-derived CDR1 and CDR2 are MDHEN and SYDVKM. CDR3: CASQTSDLKETQYF. The CDR3 DNA follows: TGTGCCAGCCAAACCTCCGACTTAAAAGAGACCCAGTACTTC.